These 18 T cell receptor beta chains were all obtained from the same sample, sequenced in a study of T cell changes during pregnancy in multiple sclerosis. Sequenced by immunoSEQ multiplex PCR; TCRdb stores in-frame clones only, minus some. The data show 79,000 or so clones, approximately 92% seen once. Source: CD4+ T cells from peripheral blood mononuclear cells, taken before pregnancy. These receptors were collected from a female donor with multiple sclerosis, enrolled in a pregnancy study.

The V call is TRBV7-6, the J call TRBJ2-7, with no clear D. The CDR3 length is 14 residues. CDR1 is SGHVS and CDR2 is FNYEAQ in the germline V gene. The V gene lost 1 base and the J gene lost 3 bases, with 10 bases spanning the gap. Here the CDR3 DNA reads TGTGCCAGCAGCTTAGGGCAGGATTACTACGAGCAGTACTTC. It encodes CASSLGQDYYEQYF.

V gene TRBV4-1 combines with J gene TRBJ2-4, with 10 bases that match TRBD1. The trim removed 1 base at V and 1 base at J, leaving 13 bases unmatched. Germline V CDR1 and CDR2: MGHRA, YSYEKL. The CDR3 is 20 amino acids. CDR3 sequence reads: CASSQGGGQGSSVAKNIQYF. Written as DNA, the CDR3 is TGCGCCAGCAGCCAAGGGGGGGGACAGGGGTCCTCTGTGGCCAAAAACATTCAGTACTTC.

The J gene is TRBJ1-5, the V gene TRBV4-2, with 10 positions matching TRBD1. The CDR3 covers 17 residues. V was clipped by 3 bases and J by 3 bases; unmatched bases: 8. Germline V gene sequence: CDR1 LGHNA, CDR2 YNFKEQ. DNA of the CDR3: TGTGCCAGCAGCCAGGGAGGGACAGGGGCTTCCAATCAGCCCCAGCATTTT. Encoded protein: CASSQGGTGASNQPQHF.

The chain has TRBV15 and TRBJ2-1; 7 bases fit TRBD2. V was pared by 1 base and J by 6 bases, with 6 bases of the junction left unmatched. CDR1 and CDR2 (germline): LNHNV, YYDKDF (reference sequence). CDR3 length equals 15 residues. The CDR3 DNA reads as TGTGCCACCAGCAGAGGGACTAGTATTCCCAATGAGCAGTTCTTC. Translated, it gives CATSRGTSIPNEQFF.

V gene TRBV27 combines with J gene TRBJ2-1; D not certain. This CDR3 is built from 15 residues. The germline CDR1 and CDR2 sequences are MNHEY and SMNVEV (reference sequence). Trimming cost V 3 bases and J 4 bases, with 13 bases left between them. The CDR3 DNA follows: TGTGCCAGCAGTTTCGGAGACTTTTCTTACAATGAGCAGTTCTTC. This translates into CASSFGDFSYNEQFF.

CDR3 region: CASSLELAGGPYEQYF. The DNA of the CDR3 is TGTGCCAGCAGTTTAGAGTTAGCGGGAGGTCCCTACGAGCAGTACTTC. The chain uses TRBV6-6 and TRBJ2-7; 10 bases agree with TRBD2. Looked up from germline, CDR1 is MNHNY and CDR2 is SVGAGI (reference sequence). V trimming: 4 bases; J trimming: 2 bases; junction bases outside the gene matches: 8. CDR3 length: 16 amino acids.

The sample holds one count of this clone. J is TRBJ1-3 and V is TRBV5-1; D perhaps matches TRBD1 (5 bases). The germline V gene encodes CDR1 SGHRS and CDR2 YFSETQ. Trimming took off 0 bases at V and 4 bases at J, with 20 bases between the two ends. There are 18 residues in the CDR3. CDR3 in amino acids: CASSLERGGRTSGNTIYF. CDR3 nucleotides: TGCGCCAGCAGCTTGGAAAGGGGTGGCAGAACCTCGGGAAACACCATATATTTT.

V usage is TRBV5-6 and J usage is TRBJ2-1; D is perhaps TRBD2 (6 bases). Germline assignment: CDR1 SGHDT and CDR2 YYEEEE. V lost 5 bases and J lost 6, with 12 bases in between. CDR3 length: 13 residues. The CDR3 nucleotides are TGTGCCAGCAGGAGGACCGGGGGCAATGAGCAGTTCTTC. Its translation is CASRRTGGNEQFF.

The DNA of the CDR3 is TGTGCCAGCAAAACAGGGGGGGGGCGAAGCTCCTACAATGAGCAGTTCTTC. Protein product: CASKTGGGRSSYNEQFF. The chain combines TRBV2 with TRBJ2-1; tentatively, D is TRBD1 (8 bases). V was shortened by 7 bases and J by 0 bases, with 19 bases between the two germline ends. Germline CDR1 SNHLY, CDR2 FYNNEI. The CDR3 sequence is 17 residues long. Looking up the rest from reference TRBV2 and TRBJ2-1 gives the full variable domain: EPEVTQTPSHQVTQMGQEVILRCVPISNHLYFYWYRQILGQKVEFLVSFYNNEISEKSEIFDDQFSVERPDGSNFTLKIRSTKLEDSAMYFCASKTGGGRSSYNEQFFGPGTRLTVL.

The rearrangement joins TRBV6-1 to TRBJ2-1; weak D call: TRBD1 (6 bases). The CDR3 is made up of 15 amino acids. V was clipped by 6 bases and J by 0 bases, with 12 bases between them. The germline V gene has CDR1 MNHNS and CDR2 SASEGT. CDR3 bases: TGTGCCAGCAGGACAGGCACCAGCTCCTACAATGAGCAGTTCTTC. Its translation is CASRTGTSSYNEQFF.

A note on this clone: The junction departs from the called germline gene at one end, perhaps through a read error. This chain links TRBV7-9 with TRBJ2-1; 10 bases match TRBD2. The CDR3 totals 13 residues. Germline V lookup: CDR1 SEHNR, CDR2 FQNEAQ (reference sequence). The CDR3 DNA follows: TGTGCCATCAGCGGGAGGGCCGGAGATGAGCAGTTCTTC. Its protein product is CAISGRAGDEQFF.

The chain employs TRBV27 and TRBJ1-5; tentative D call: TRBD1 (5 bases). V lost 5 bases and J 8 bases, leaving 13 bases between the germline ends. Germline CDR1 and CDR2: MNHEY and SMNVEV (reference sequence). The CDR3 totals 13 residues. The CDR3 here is CASSRGRKEPQHF. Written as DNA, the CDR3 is TGTGCCAGCAGTAGGGGAAGAAAGGAGCCCCAGCATTTT.

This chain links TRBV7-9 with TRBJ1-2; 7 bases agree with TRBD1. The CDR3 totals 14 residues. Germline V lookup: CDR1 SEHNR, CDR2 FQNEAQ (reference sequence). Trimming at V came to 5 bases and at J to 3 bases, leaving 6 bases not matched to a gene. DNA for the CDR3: TGTGCCAGCAGCCGGGGACAGTACTACTATGGCTACACCTTC. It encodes CASSRGQYYYGYTF.

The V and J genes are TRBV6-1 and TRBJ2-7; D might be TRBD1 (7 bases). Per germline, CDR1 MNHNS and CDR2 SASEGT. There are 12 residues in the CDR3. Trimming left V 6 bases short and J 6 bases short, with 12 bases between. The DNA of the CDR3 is TGTGCCAGCAGCTACAGGGGAGGCGAGCAGTACTTC. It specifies CASSYRGGEQYF.

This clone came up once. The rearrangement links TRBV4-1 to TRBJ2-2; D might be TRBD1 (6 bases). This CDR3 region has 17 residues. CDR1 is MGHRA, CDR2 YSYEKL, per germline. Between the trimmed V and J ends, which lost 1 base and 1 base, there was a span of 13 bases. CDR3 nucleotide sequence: TGCGCCAGCAGCCAAGGCTACTCCAGGGGGAACACCGGGGAGCTGTTTTTT. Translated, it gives CASSQGYSRGNTGELFF.

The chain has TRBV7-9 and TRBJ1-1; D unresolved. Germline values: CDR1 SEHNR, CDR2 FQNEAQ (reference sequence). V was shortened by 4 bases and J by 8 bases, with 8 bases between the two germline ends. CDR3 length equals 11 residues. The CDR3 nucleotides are TGTGCCAGCAGCTCCACAGTAGAAGCTTTCTTT. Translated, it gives CASSSTVEAFF.

The CDR3 sequence: CASSSEQLSNEKLFF. For the CDR3, the DNA is TGTGCCAGCAGCTCCGAACAGCTCTCTAATGAAAAACTGTTTTTT. The V and J genes are TRBV5-5 and TRBJ1-4; D is unclear. The germline V gene has CDR1 SGHKS and CDR2 YYEKEE (reference sequence). Deletions cut 3 bases from V and 3 bases from J, with 12 bases between. This CDR3 has 15 residues. Full variable domain (outside the CDR3, taken from reference TRBV5-5 and TRBJ1-4): DAGVTQSPTHLIKTRGQQVTLRCSPISGHKSVSWYQQVLGQGPQFIFQYYEKEERGRGNFPDRFSARQFPNYSSELNVNALLLGDSALYLCASSSEQLSNEKLFFGSGTQLSVL.

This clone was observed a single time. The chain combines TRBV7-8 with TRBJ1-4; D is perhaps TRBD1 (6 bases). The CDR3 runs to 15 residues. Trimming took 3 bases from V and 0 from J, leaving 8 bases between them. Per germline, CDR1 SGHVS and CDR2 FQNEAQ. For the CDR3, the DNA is TGTGCCAGCAGCTTCCAGGGGTCAACTAATGAAAAACTGTTTTTT. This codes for CASSFQGSTNEKLFF.